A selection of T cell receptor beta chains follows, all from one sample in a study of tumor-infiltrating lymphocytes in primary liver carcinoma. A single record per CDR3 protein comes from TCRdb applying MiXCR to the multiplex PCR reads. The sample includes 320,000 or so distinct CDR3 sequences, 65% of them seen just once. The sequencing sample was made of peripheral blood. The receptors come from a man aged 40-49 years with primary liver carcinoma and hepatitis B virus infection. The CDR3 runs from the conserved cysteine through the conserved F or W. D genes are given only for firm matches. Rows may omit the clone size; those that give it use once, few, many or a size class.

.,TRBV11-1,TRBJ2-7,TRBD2,CASSFDSGGSYEQYF,TGTGCCAGCAGCTTCGATTCTGGCGGGAGTTACGAGCAGTACTTC
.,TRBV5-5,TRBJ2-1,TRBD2,CAGSLPSTSGLHNEQFF,TGTGCCGGCAGCTTACCTTCAACTAGCGGGCTCCACAATGAGCAGTTCTTC
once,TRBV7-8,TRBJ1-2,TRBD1,CASSSLGQLLTYTF,TGTGCCAGCAGCTCACTGGGACAGCTCCTGACCTACACCTTC
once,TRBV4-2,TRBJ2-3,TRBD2,CASIPGTSGSADAQYF,TGTGCCAGCATCCCCGGGACTAGCGGGAGTGCAGATGCGCAGTATTTT
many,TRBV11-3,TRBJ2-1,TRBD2,CASSSGLAGGGNEQFF,TGTGCCAGCAGTTCGGGACTAGCGGGAGGTGGGAATGAGCAGTTCTTC
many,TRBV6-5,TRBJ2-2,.,CASSYEGRNTGELFF,TGTGCCAGCAGTTACGAGGGGCGGAACACCGGGGAGCTGTTTTTT
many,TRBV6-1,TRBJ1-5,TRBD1,CASSAGTGNQPQHF,TGTGCCAGCAGTGCTGGGACAGGGAATCAGCCCCAGCATTTT
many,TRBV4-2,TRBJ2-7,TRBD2,CASSELAGGGPLYEQYF,TGTGCCAGCAGTGAATTAGCGGGAGGGGGGCCCCTTTACGAGCAGTACTTC
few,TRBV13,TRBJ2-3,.,CASSSQSSTDTQYF,TGTGCCAGCAGTTCACAGAGTTCCACAGATACGCAGTATTTT
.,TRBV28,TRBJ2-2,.,CASISEGEGTGELFF,TGTGCCAGCATTTCGGAGGGAGAGGGAACCGGGGAGCTGTTTTTT
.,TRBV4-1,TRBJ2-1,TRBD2,CASNPSLAGLYYEQFF,TGCGCCAGCAACCCGAGCCTAGCGGGATTATACTATGAGCAGTTCTTC
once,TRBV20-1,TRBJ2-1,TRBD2,CSAVLAGGYNEQFF,TGCAGTGCTGTTCTAGCGGGTGGCTACAATGAGCAGTTCTTC
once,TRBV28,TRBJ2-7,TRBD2,CASSFWLLPSNEREPSYEQYF,TGTGCCAGCAGTTTTTGGCTCCTACCATCGAATGAGCGGGAGCCATCCTACGAGCAGTACTTC
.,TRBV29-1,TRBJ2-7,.,CSVSALGLGGEQYF,TGCAGCGTTAGTGCTCTGGGGCTGGGTGGCGAGCAGTACTTC
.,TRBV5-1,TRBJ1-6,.,CASREVPNSALHF,TGCGCCAGCAGAGAGGTTCCAAATTCAGCCCTCCACTTT
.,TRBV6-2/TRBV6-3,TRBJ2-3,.,CANSDDLGEGTDTQYF,TGTGCCAACAGTGATGACCTGGGGGAGGGCACAGATACGCAGTATTTT
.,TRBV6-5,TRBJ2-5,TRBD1,CASSYFPTGGSVKTQNF,TGTGCCAGCAGTTACTTCCCGACAGGGGGCTCGGTAAAGACCCAGAACTTC
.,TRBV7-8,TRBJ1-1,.,CASSTGSTEAFF,TGTGCCAGCAGCACGGGGAGCACTGAAGCTTTCTTT
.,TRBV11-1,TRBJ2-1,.,CASSSSGASQVSEQFF,TGTGCCAGCAGCTCCTCCGGGGCTAGCCAGGTCAGTGAGCAGTTCTTC
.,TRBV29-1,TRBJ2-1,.,CSVERLIGVRDGGEQFF,TGCAGCGTTGAAAGGCTGATCGGCGTGAGAGATGGTGGTGAGCAGTTCTTC
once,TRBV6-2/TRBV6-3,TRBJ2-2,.,CASSYDRTGEPSF,TGTGCCAGCAGTTACGACCGCACCGGGGAGCCGTCTTTT
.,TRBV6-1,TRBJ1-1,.,CASSEQGNAEAFF,TGTGCCAGCAGTGAGCAGGGAAACGCTGAAGCTTTCTTT
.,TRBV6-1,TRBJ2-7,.,CASCAYKQYF,TGTGCCAGCTGTGCATACAAGCAGTACTTC
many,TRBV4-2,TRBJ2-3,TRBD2,CASSQDGAGGSDTQYF,TGTGCCAGCAGCCAAGATGGCGCGGGAGGATCAGATACGCAGTATTTT
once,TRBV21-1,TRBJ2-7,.,CASSRVTSAVYEQYF,TGTGCCAGCAGCAGAGTGACGTCGGCTGTCTACGAGCAGTACTTC
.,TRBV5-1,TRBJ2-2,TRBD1,CANSLGQLGTGELFF,TGCGCCAACAGCTTGGGACAGTTGGGCACCGGGGAGCTGTTTTTT
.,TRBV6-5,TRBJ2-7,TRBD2,CTSSGGGYEQYF,TGTACCAGCAGTGGGGGGGGTTACGAGCAGTACTTC
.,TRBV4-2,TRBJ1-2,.,CVNSQGATSPYGYTF,TGTGTCAACAGCCAAGGCGCCACGAGCCCCTATGGCTACACCTTC
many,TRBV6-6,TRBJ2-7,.,CASSLPPGQPTKQYF,TGTGCCAGCAGTTTACCCCCAGGACAGCCTACGAAGCAGTACTTC
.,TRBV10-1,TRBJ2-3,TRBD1,CASTESSGTGTQYF,TGCGCCAGCACTGAGTCCTCCGGGACAGGAACACAGTATTTT
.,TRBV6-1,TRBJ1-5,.,CASSVGDSNQSQHF,TGTGCCAGCAGTGTAGGCGATAGCAATCAGTCCCAGCATTTT
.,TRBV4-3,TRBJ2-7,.,CASNPAGQYEQYF,TGCGCCAGCAACCCGGCCGGCCAATACGAGCAGTACTTC
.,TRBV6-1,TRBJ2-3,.,CASSEPGPKDTQFF,TGTGCCAGCAGTGAACCAGGACCCAAGGATACGCAGTTTTTT
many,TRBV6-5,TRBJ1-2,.,CASGGGRGAGYTF,TGTGCCAGCGGGGGAGGAAGAGGGGCTGGCTACACCTTC
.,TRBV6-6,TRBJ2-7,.,CASIPDAYYEQYF,TGTGCCAGCATACCTGATGCCTACTACGAGCAGTACTTC